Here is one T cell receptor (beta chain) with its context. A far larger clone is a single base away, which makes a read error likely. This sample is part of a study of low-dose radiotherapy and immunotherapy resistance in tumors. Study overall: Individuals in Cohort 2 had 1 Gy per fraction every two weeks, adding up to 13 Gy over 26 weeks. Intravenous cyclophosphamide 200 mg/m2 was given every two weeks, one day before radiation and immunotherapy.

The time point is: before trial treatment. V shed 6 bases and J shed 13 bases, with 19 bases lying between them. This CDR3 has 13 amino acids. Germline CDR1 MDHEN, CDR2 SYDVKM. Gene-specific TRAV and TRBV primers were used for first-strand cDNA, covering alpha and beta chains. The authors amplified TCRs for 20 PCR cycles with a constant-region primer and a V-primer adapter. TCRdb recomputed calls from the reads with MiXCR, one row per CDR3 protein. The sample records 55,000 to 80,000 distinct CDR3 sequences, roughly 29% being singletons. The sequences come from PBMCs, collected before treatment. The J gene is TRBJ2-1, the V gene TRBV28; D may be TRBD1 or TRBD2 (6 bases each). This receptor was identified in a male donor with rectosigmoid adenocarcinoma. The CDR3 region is CASSEQGRGTQFF. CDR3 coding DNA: TGTGCCAGCAGCGAACAGGGCCGGGGGACCCAGTTCTTC.